Listed here are 3 T cell receptor beta chains from one sample, sequenced in a study of a mutant IDH1 vaccine in newly diagnosed glioma (dated by TCRdb to the early 2020s). This sample's time point label indicates: week 5, during vaccination. Each vaccine dose, consisting of 300 ug of a 20-mer mutant IDH1 peptide in Montanide, was administered subcutaneously with topical imiquimod. Their specific antigens are unknown. The library was obtained by the immunoSEQ multiplex PCR assay. The table was pulled from immuneACCESS by TCRdb, which kept in-frame rearrangements only. Such tables lose some clones; where checked, under half of the loss comes from unresolved V genes, and the rest has no known cause. A total of approximately 61,000 clones appear in this sample, roughly 80% of them only once. The ten largest clones capture 6.5% to 8.5% of the sample. The input for sequencing was PBMCs, taken from a glioma patient whose treatment included an IDH1 peptide vaccine. All receptors derive from a woman aged 45-65 years with glioma.

The chain carries TRBV5-6 and TRBJ1-2; D is unclear. V lost 4 bases and J lost 0, with 10 bases in between. Per the germline V gene, CDR1 is SGHDT and CDR2 is YYEEEE. The CDR3 has 14 residues. CDR3 nucleotide sequence: TGTGCCAGCAGCCCACGGACGGCTAACTATGGCTACACCTTC. It encodes CASSPRTANYGYTF.

This sequence joins TRBV5-1 and TRBJ2-7, with D maybe TRBD1 (5 bases). The germline V gene has CDR1 SGHRS and CDR2 YFSETQ. CDR3 length equals 14 residues. Trimming shortened V by 0 bases and J by 6 bases, and 13 bases separated the two germline ends. The CDR3 DNA reads as TGCGCCAGCAGCTTGGTACAGGCTTGGGGCGAGCAGTACTTC. This sequence encodes CASSLVQAWGEQYF.

This chain joins TRBV27 and TRBJ2-1, with D perhaps matching TRBD2 (5 bases). The length of the CDR3 is 12 residues. The V gene's germline CDR1 is MNHEY and CDR2 SMNVEV (reference sequence). Trimming removed 3 bases at V and 6 bases at J, with 6 bases between. This chain's CDR3 is CASSLAGNEQFF. The CDR3 DNA reads TGTGCCAGCAGTTTGGCGGGCAATGAGCAGTTCTTC.